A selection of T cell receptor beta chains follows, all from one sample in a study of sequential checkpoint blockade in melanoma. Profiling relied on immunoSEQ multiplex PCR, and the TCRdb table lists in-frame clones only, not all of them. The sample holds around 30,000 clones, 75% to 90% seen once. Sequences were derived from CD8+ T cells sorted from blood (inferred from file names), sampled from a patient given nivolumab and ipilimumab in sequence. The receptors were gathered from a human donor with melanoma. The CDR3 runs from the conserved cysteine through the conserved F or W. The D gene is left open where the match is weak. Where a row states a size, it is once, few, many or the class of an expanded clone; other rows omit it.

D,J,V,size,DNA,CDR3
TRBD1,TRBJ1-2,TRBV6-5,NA,TGTGCCAGCAGTTACGGGGCCGGGACAGGGTGGGGCTACACCTTC,CASSYGAGTGWGYTF
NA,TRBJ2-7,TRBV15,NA,TGTGCCACCAGCAGAGACCCAGGGGACCCCTACGAGCAGTACTTC,CATSRDPGDPYEQYF
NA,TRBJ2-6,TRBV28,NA,TGTGCCACTTCTAAGGCAGGCAGCTCTGGGGCCAACGTCCTGACTTTC,CATSKAGSSGANVLTF
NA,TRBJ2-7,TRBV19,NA,TGTGCCAGTAGCAGGGGAACCTACGAGCAGTACTTC,CASSRGTYEQYF
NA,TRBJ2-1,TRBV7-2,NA,TGTGCCAGCAGCCTCCGAGAGAATCTGAACAATGAGCAGTTCTTC,CASSLRENLNNEQFF
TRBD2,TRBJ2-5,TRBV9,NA,TGTGCCAGCAGCGTAGTCCCAACGGGGGGGCGCGAGACCCAGTACTTC,CASSVVPTGGRETQYF
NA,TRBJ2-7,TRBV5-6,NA,TGTGCCAGCAGTAAGTACAGCCACGAGCAGTACTTC,CASSKYSHEQYF
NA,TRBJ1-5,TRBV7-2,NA,TGTGCCAGCAGCTTGAGGGATATGGGCAATCAGCCCCAGCATTTT,CASSLRDMGNQPQHF
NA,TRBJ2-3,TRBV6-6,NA,TGTGCCAGCACCTTGGACAGCCGTGGTGATACGCAGTATTTT,CASTLDSRGDTQYF
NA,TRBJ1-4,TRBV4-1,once,TGCGCCAGCAGCCAAGAGGGGCTTGCAACTAATGAAAAACTGTTTTTT,CASSQEGLATNEKLFF
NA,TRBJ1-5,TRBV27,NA,TGTGCCAGCAGTTTATTTGCATCGGGCAATCAGCCCCAGCATTTT,CASSLFASGNQPQHF
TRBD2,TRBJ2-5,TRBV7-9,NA,TGTGCCAGCAGCTTAGGGCTAGCGGGAGTATCTGAGACCCAGTACTTC,CASSLGLAGVSETQYF
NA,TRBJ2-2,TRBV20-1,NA,TGCAGTGTTAGGCGTACCGGGGAGCTGTTTTTT,CSVRRTGELFF
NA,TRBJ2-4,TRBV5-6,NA,TGTGCCAGCAGCTTGTGGCTAGGCCTAGCCAAAAACATTCAGTACTTC,CASSLWLGLAKNIQYF
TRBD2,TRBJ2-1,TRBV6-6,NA,TGTGCCAGCAGTTACTCGACTAGCGGGGCTTACAATGAGCAGTTCTTC,CASSYSTSGAYNEQFF
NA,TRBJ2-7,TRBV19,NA,TGTGCCAGTAGTCACAGGAAATCCTACGAGCAGTACTTC,CASSHRKSYEQYF
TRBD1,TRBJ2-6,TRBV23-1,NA,TGCGCCAGCAGCCTGAAAGGACAGGGGGAGGTTGGGGCCAACGTCCTGACTTTC,CASSLKGQGEVGANVLTF
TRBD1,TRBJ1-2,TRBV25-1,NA,TGTGCCAGCAGTGAATCGACAGGGATCTACTATGGCTACACCTTC,CASSESTGIYYGYTF
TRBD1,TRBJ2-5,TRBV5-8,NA,TGTGCCAGCAGCTTGTACAGGGGGCGGATGAAGACCCAGTACTTC,CASSLYRGRMKTQYF
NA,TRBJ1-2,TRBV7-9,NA,TGTGCCAGCAGCTTACCTAGGAACTATGGCTACACCTTC,CASSLPRNYGYTF
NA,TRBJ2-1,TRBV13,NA,TGTGCCAGCAGCTTAGGAGTAAGAGGGACATCCCCTGGGGAGCAGTTCTTC,CASSLGVRGTSPGEQFF
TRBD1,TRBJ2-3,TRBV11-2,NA,TGTGCCAGCAGCCCAAGGGTGTCAGGGGGCGCCACAGATACGCAGTATTTT,CASSPRVSGGATDTQYF
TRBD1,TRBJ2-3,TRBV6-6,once,TGTGCCAGCAGTTACTCGACAGGGGCGGCAGATACGCAGTATTTT,CASSYSTGAADTQYF
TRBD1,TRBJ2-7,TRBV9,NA,TGTGCCAGCAGCGTAGGTGGACAGGGCTACGAGCAGTACTTC,CASSVGGQGYEQYF
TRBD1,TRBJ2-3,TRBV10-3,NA,TGTGCCACCCGGACAGGGATAGAGGGTACGCAGTATTTT,CATRTGIEGTQYF
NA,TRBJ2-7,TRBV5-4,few,TGTGCCAGCATCCGAAGACCTAGGAGGGACGAGCAGTACTTC,CASIRRPRRDEQYF
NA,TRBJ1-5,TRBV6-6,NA,TGTGCCAGCAGCCAAGGGGCAGTTAGCAATCAGCCCCAGCATTTT,CASSQGAVSNQPQHF
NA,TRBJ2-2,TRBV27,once,TGTGCCAGCAGTTCAGACCCCGGGGGCGGGGAGCTGTTTTTT,CASSSDPGGGELFF